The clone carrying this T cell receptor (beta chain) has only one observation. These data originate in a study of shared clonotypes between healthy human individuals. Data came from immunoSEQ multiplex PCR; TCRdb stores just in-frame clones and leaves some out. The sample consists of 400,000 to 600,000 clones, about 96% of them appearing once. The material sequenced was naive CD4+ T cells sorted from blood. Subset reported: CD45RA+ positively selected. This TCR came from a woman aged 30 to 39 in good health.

CDR3 DNA sequence: TGTGCCAGCAGCCCCCGCAGGGGAGGAAATCAGCCCCAGCATTTT. This translates into CASSPRRGGNQPQHF. This rearrangement joins TRBV4-2 to TRBJ1-5; TRBD1 is a possible D gene (6 bases). The germline CDR1 and CDR2 sequences are LGHNA and YNFKEQ. This CDR3 has 15 amino acids. Trimming pared 4 bases from V and 4 bases from J, leaving 14 bases between.